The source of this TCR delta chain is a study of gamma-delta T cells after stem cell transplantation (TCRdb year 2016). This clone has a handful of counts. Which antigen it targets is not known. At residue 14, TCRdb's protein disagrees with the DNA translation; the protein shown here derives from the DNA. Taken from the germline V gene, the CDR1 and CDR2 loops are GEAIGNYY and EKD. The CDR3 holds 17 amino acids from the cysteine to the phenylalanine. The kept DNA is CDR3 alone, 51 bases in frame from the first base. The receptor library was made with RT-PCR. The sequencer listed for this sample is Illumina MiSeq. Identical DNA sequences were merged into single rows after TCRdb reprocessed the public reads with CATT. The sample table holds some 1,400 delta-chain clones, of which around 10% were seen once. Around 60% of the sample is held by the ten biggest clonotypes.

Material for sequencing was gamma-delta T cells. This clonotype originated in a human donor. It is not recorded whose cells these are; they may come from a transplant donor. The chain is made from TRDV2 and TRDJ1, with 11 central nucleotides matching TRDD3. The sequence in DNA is TGTGCCTGTGACACCCTAACTGGGGGATATAACACCGATGAACTCATCTTT. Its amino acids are CACDTLTGGYNTDELIF.